The TCR beta chain under discussion was sequenced for a study of shared clonotypes between healthy human individuals. Study outcomes and limitations: Investigators expected sequencing depth to affect clonotype sharing among donors. For naive CD4 cells, 4% to 5% of clonotypes were shared across a handful of donors.

Assay: immunoSEQ multiplex PCR; the TCRdb copy retains only in-frame clones and omits some. Counted here are about a million clones, 60% to 85% occurring once; the ten biggest clones make up more than 0.85%. Worth noting for this clone: Its matching antigen is unknown.

Unmatched junction bases numbered 7, after V lost 2 bases and J lost 6 bases. The germline V gene has CDR1 SEHNR and CDR2 FQNEAQ (reference sequence). This CDR3 is 16 amino acids long. The specimen sequenced was memory CD4+ T cells from PBMCs. Subset meaning: CD45RA-negative fraction. This TCR came from a man aged 18 to 30 in good health. Some clones in this sample may be carry-over from other donors' samples. V is TRBV7-9 and J is TRBJ2-3, with 11 bases that match TRBD2. The CDR3 DNA sequence: TGTGCCAGCAGCTTACTGGGTCCTAGCGGGAGGGATACGCAGTATTTT. It encodes CASSLLGPSGRDTQYF.